This T cell receptor beta chain originates from a study of T cells in localized non-small cell lung cancer. Unmatched junction bases numbered 6, after V lost 5 bases and J lost 5 bases. Germline V gene lookup returns CDR1 MNHNY and CDR2 SVGAGI (reference sequence). The CDR3 length is 14 residues. Notes on this clone: What it recognizes is unknown.

TCRdb keeps only in-frame clones here, not all; method: immunoSEQ multiplex PCR. The sample holds 40,000 to 50,000 clones, approximately 90% seen once. General study points: Detection in adjacent lung was observed for a median 57 of the top 100 tumor clones. With higher T cell density in blood came longer overall survival. Sequencing, confined to only one tumor region, leaves heterogeneity possible.

This material consisted of peripheral blood, taken before any cancer treatment. The V and J genes are TRBV6-6 and TRBJ2-1, with 7 nucleotides matching TRBD2. This sequence was found in a woman between 18 and 50 years old with stage III lung adenocarcinoma. CDR3 region: CASSGSGGDNEQFF. Written as DNA, the CDR3 is TGTGCCAGCAGTGGGTCGGGGGGAGACAATGAGCAGTTCTTC.